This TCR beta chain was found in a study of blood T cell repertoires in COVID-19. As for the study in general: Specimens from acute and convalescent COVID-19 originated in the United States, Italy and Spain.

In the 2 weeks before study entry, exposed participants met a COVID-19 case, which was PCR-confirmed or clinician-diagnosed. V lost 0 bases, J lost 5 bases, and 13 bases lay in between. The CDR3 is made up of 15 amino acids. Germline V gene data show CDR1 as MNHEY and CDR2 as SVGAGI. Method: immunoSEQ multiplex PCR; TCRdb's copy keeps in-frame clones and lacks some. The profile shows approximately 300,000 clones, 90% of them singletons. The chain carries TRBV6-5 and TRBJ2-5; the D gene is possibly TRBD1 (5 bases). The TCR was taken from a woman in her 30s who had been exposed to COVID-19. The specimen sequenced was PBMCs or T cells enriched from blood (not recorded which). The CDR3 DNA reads TGTGCCAGCAGTTACTCGTCTGGGGCCGGGGAGACCCAGTACTTC. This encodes CASSYSSGAGETQYF.